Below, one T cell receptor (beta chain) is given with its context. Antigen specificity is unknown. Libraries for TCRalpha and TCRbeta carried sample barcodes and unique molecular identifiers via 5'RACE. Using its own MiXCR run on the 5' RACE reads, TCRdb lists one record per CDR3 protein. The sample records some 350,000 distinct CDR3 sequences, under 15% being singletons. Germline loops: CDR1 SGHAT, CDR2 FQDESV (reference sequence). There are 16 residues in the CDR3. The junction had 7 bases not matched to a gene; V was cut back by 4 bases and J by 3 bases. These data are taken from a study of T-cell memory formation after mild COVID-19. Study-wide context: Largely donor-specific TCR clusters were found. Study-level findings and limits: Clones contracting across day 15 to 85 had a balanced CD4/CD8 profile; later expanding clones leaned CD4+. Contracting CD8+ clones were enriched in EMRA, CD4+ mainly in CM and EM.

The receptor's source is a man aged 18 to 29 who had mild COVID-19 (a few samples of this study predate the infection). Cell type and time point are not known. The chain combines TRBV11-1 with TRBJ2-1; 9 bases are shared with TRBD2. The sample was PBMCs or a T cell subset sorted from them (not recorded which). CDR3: CASSSRWTSDYNEQFF. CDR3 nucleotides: TGTGCCAGCAGCTCGAGATGGACTAGCGACTACAATGAGCAGTTCTTC. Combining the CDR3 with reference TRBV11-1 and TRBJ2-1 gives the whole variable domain EAEVAQSPRYKITEKSQAVAFWCDPISGHATLYWYRQILGQGPELLVQFQDESVVDDSQLPKDRFSAERLKGVDSTLKIQPAELGDSAMYLCASSSRWTSDYNEQFFGPGTRLTVL.